A selection of T cell receptor beta chains follows, all from one sample in a study of CXCR3-negative and CXCR3-positive naive CD8 T cells. TCRdb re-called the 5' RACE reads and catalogs CDR3 proteins one per entry, DNA excluded. The sample includes some 110,000 distinct CDR3 sequences. Input material: naive CXCR3+ CD8+ T cells from blood. The receptors originated from a human donor in good health. Some clones in this sample may be carry-over from other donors' samples. The CDR3 runs from the conserved cysteine through the conserved F or W.

J | V | CDR3
TRBJ2-7 | TRBV28 | CASSGSSYEQYF
TRBJ1-1 | TRBV6-2/TRBV6-3 | CASSYTNTEAFF
TRBJ2-7 | TRBV27 | CASGLGLAGDEQYF
TRBJ2-3 | TRBV7-2 | CASSFEGGDTQYF
TRBJ2-3 | TRBV25-1 | CASSEGAGVQYF
TRBJ2-3 | TRBV7-6 | CASSLTDGRMDTQYF
TRBJ2-5 | TRBV12-3/TRBV12-4 | CASSVDRGVQETQYF
TRBJ2-2 | TRBV15 | CAIDRVSGELFF
TRBJ1-2 | TRBV7-9 | CASSPTPDGYTF
TRBJ2-2 | TRBV29-1 | CSVGTGGSGELFF
TRBJ2-7 | TRBV29-1 | CSAIQSGGEQYF
TRBJ1-2 | TRBV12-3/TRBV12-4 | CASSLRDLSMGYTF
TRBJ1-1 | TRBV6-2/TRBV6-3 | CASSYRADEAFF
TRBJ2-7 | TRBV29-1 | CSVWTSNEQYF
TRBJ1-2 | TRBV29-1 | CSVARPGTERNYGYTF